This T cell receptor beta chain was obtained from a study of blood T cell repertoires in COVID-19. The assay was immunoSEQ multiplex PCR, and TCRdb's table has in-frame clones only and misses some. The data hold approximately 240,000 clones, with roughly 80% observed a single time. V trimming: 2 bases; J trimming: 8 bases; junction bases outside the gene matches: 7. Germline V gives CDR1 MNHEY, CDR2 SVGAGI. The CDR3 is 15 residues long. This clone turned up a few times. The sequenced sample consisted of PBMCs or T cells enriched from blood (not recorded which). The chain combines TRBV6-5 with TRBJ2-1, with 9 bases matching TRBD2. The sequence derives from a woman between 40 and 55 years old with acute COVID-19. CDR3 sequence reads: CASSYLGTSTYEQFF. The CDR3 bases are TGTGCCAGCAGTTACCTTGGGACTAGCACTTATGAGCAGTTCTTC.